The 20 T cell receptor beta chains given below trace back to one sample, sequenced in a study of memory CD4+ T cells and cytomegalovirus serostatus. Clones were read by immunoSEQ multiplex PCR, and TCRdb kept only the in-frame ones, dropping some. The top ten hold around 0.51% of the sample, which has 60,000 to 75,000 clones, roughly 80% seen once. Single viable CD3+CD4+CD8-CD45RO+ cells were sorted as the memory CD4+ T cells. Sequenced: memory CD4+ T cells from blood. These receptors all stem from an adult in good health and CMV-seronegative. Some clones in this sample may be carry-over from other donors' samples.

The genes are TRBV30 and TRBJ1-2; unclear D gene. Trimming pared 5 bases from V and 0 bases from J, leaving 4 bases between. CDR3 length equals 11 residues. Germline V gene sequence: CDR1 GTSNPN, CDR2 SVGIG (reference sequence). The CDR3: CAWGTNYGYTF. The CDR3 DNA follows: TGTGCCTGGGGAACTAACTATGGCTACACCTTC.

The chain uses TRBV19 and TRBJ2-3; D remains unclear. Germline-derived CDR1 and CDR2 are LNHDA and SQIVND (reference sequence). Between the trimmed V and J ends, which lost 3 bases and 2 bases, there was a span of 6 bases. This CDR3 has 13 residues. In nucleotides, the CDR3 is TGTGCCAGTAGTATCCAGGACACAGATACGCAGTATTTT. Translated, it gives CASSIQDTDTQYF.

The chain joins TRBV7-2 to TRBJ2-3, with D uncertain. CDR3 size: 15 residues. Trimming cost V 1 base and J 6 bases, with 14 bases left between them. Per the germline V gene, CDR1 is SGHTA and CDR2 is FQGNSA. This CDR3 is CASSLGGPRSDTQYF. CDR3 nucleotides: TGTGCCAGCAGCTTAGGTGGACCCCGGTCGGATACGCAGTATTTT.

This clone counts as medium-sized. The V and J genes are TRBV4-1 and TRBJ2-5; 8 bases align to TRBD2. Per germline, CDR1 MGHRA and CDR2 YSYEKL. Trimming cost V 2 bases and J 1 base; bases outside gene matches: 12. The CDR3 totals 18 residues. CDR3 sequence reads: CASSQLSTPTSGQETQYF. DNA of the CDR3: TGCGCCAGCAGCCAACTTTCGACCCCTACTAGCGGCCAAGAGACCCAGTACTTC.

CDR3 amino acids: CASGTGGASNTIYF. The CDR3, as DNA: TGCGCCAGCGGGACAGGGGGCGCTTCGAACACCATATATTTT. The chain couples TRBV5-1 to TRBJ1-3, with 12 nucleotides matching TRBD1. The CDR3 loop spans 14 amino acids. With 7 bases clipped from V and 7 bases from J, the junction kept 6 bases outside the gene matches. CDR1 SGHRS and CDR2 YFSETQ come from the germline V gene.

This clone was recorded once. The chain links TRBV14 to TRBJ2-7; TRBD2 is a possible D gene (6 bases). CDR1 is SGHDN, CDR2 FVKESK, per germline. This CDR3 contains 14 residues. V gave up 0 bases and J gave up 4 bases, with 10 bases separating them. CDR3 in amino acids: CASSQDWLAYEQYF. The CDR3 nucleotides are TGTGCCAGCAGCCAAGATTGGCTAGCGTACGAGCAGTACTTC.

V is TRBV6-5 and J is TRBJ1-2; tentative D call: TRBD1 (5 bases). V lost 0 bases to trimming and J lost 8 bases, with 10 bases between them. Germline loops: CDR1 MNHEY, CDR2 SVGAGI. The CDR3 runs to 13 residues. CDR3 loop: CASSYSREGGYTF. The DNA for the CDR3 is TGTGCCAGCAGTTACTCGAGAGAGGGGGGCTACACCTTC.

As for this clone: A read error may produce the germline difference seen at one junction end. The chain employs TRBV7-9 and TRBJ2-5; D is perhaps TRBD1 (6 bases). Germline V gene sequence: CDR1 SEHNR, CDR2 FQNEAQ (reference sequence). CDR3 size: 12 residues. The CDR3 nucleotides are TGTGCCAACAGCAGGGGCCAAGAGACCCAGTACTTC. It codes for CANSRGQETQYF.

The chain has TRBV7-2 and TRBJ2-5; 11 positions agree with TRBD2. J gave up 4 bases and V 3 bases, and 1 base lay outside the gene matches. This CDR3 has 14 residues. Germline V gene sequence: CDR1 SGHTA, CDR2 FQGNSA. CDR3 protein: CASSFLAGGETQYF. For the CDR3, the DNA is TGTGCCAGCAGCTTTCTAGCGGGAGGAGAGACCCAGTACTTC.

This rearrangement joins TRBV7-2 to TRBJ2-1; TRBD2 agrees at 16 bases. V lost 0 bases to trimming and J lost 5 bases; unmatched junction nucleotides: 1. Germline-derived CDR1 and CDR2 are SGHTA and FQGNSA. This CDR3 has 17 amino acids. Here the CDR3 reads CASSLAGTSGGDNEQFF. The CDR3 region has the DNA TGTGCCAGCAGCTTAGCGGGGACTAGCGGGGGGGACAATGAGCAGTTCTTC.

J is TRBJ2-1 and V is TRBV2, with 7 bases that match TRBD1. Germline V gene data show CDR1 as SNHLY and CDR2 as FYNNEI. V lost 5 bases, J lost 0 bases, and 4 bases stayed unmatched. This CDR3 has 15 amino acids. The CDR3 reads CASSQDRNSYNEQFF. The CDR3 DNA follows: TGTGCCAGCAGTCAGGACAGGAACTCCTACAATGAGCAGTTCTTC.

J is TRBJ2-6 and V is TRBV28; TRBD1 matches at 8 bases. The CDR3 contains 18 residues. Trimming cost V 7 bases and J 0 bases; bases outside gene matches: 11. Looked up from germline, CDR1 is MDHEN and CDR2 is SYDVKM. The CDR3 is CASKLDRGYPSGANVLTF. In DNA, the CDR3 is TGTGCCAGCAAACTCGACAGGGGTTATCCCTCTGGGGCCAACGTCCTGACTTTC. Complete variable domain (other parts from reference TRBV28 and TRBJ2-6): DVKVTQSSRYLVKRTGEKVFLECVQDMDHENMFWYRQDPGLGLRLIYFSYDVKMKEKGDIPEGYSVSREKKERFSLILESASTNQTSMYLCASKLDRGYPSGANVLTFGAGSRLTVL.

The CDR3 region has the DNA TGTGCCACCAGCAGAGGGATAGCGGGGGGCACAGATACGCAGTATTTT. Translation gives CATSRGIAGGTDTQYF. The rearrangement joins TRBV15 to TRBJ2-3; 9 nucleotides agree with TRBD2. The CDR3 consists of 16 residues. V shed 1 base and J 1 base; nucleotides not matched to a gene: 3. Germline CDR1 reads LNHNV; CDR2 reads YYDKDF (reference sequence). The complete variable domain, with remaining parts taken from reference TRBV15 and TRBJ2-3, reads DAMVIQNPRYQVTQFGKPVTLSCSQTLNHNVMYWYQQKSSQAPKLLFHYYDKDFNNEADTPDNFQSRRPNTSFCFLDIRSPGLGDTAMYLCATSRGIAGGTDTQYFGPGTRLTVL.

V gene TRBV15 combines with J gene TRBJ2-1; a possible D gene is TRBD1 (5 bases). V lost 3 bases, J lost 5 bases, and 17 bases lay in between. CDR3 length: 16 amino acids. Germline CDR1 LNHNV, CDR2 YYDKDF (reference sequence). CDR3 in amino acids: CATSRDLIVRDNEQFF. The CDR3, as DNA: TGTGCCACCAGCAGGGACCTAATTGTCAGGGACAATGAGCAGTTCTTC.

The J gene is TRBJ2-1, the V gene TRBV21-1; TRBD2 was called by the table and not checked on the DNA. TRBV21-1 is described as a pseudogene. CDR3 size: 15 residues. CDR3 sequence (DNA): TGTGCCAGCACGGCAAAGGACTACTCCTACAATGAGCAGTTCTTC. Its protein is CASTAKDYSYNEQFF.

The rearrangement links TRBV27 to TRBJ2-3; 9 bases match TRBD1. Germline lookup yields CDR1 MNHEY and CDR2 SMNVEV (reference sequence). The CDR3 spans 18 residues. V was clipped by 5 bases and J by 1 base; unmatched bases: 13. The CDR3 sequence is CASSPILRRTGGTDTQYF. The CDR3 coding sequence is TGTGCCAGCAGTCCGATACTACGTAGGACAGGGGGCACAGATACGCAGTATTTT.

Of note for this clone: The same CDR3 can be traced to other DNA sequences in this sample. This chain joins TRBV30 and TRBJ1-5, with D perhaps TRBD1 (6 bases). Trimming shortened V by 3 bases and J by 5 bases, and 11 bases separated the two germline ends. CDR1 and CDR2 (germline): GTSNPN, SVGIG (reference sequence). The CDR3 totals 13 residues. CDR3 loop: CAWSTGTDQPQHF. The DNA of the CDR3 is TGTGCCTGGAGCACAGGGACCGATCAGCCCCAGCATTTT.

The rearrangement links TRBV7-9 to TRBJ1-4; D unresolved. The germline V gene has CDR1 SEHNR and CDR2 FQNEAQ (reference sequence). The length of the CDR3 is 13 residues. V was pared by 3 bases and J by 5 bases, with 7 bases between. CDR3 amino acids: CASSLKGNEKLFF. As DNA, the CDR3 is TGTGCCAGCAGCTTGAAGGGAAATGAAAAACTGTTTTTT.

The V gene is TRBV9, the J gene TRBJ2-7; D may correspond to TRBD1 or TRBD2 (5 bases each). The V gene lost 3 bases and the J gene lost 5 bases, with 12 bases spanning the gap. CDR1 is SGDLS and CDR2 is YYNGEE in the germline V gene. The CDR3 spans 13 residues. CDR3 region: CASSAGLAHEQYF. The CDR3 DNA is TGTGCCAGCAGCGCGGGGCTAGCCCACGAGCAGTACTTC. The variable domain in full, with the rest retrieved from reference TRBV9 and TRBJ2-7, is DSGVTQTPKHLITATGQRVTLRCSPRSGDLSVYWYQQSLDQGLQFLIQYYNGEERAKGNILERFSAQQFPDLHSELNLSSLELGDSALYFCASSAGLAHEQYFGPGTRLTVT.

The gene calls are TRBV6-1 and TRBJ1-2, with TRBD1 matching over 7 bases. CDR1 and CDR2 from the germline V gene are MNHNS and SASEGT. V lost 3 bases, J lost 8 bases, and 9 bases stayed unmatched. The CDR3 is 14 amino acids. The CDR3 spells CASSEKRTGRGYTF. The CDR3 DNA reads TGTGCCAGCAGTGAGAAGAGGACAGGACGGGGCTACACCTTC.